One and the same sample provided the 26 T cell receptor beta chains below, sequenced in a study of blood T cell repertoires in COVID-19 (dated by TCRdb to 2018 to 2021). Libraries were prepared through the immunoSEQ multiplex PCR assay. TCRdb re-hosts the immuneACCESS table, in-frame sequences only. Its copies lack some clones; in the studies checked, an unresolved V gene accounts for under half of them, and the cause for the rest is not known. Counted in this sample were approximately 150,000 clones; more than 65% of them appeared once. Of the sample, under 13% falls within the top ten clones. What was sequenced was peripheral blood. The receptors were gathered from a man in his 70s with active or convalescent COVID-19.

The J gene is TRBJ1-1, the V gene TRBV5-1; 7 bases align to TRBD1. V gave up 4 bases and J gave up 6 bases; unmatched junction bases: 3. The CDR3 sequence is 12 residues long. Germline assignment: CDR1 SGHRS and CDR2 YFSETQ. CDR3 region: CASSMDRSEAFF. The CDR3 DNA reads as TGCGCCAGCAGCATGGACAGGTCTGAAGCTTTCTTT.

In DNA form, the CDR3 reads TGTGCCAGCGGCCTACGAGGCGAAAAACTGTTTTTT. Encoded protein: CASGLRGEKLFF. The V and J genes are TRBV27 and TRBJ1-4; D unresolved. Trimming took 8 bases from V and 8 from J, leaving 12 bases between them. CDR3 length equals 12 residues. Germline V gene lookup returns CDR1 MNHEY and CDR2 SMNVEV (reference sequence).

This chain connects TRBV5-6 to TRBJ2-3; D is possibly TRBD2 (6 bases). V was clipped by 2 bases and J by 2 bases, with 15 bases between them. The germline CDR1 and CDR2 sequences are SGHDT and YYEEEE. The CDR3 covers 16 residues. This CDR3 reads CASSFVGGTDTDTQYF. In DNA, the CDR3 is TGTGCCAGCAGCTTCGTCGGGGGAACCGACACAGATACGCAGTATTTT.

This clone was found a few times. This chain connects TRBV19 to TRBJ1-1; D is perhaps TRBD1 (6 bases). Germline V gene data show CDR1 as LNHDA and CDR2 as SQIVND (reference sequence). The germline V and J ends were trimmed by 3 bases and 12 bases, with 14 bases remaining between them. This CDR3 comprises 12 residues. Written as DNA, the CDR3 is TGTGCCAGTAGTATCGGAGGTAGGGGGACTTTCTTT. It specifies CASSIGGRGTFF.

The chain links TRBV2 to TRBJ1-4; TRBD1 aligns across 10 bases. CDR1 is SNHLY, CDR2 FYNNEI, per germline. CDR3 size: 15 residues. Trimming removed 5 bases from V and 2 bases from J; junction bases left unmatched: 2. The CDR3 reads CASSLTGGTNEKLFF. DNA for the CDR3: TGTGCCAGCAGTCTGACAGGGGGCACTAATGAAAAACTGTTTTTT.

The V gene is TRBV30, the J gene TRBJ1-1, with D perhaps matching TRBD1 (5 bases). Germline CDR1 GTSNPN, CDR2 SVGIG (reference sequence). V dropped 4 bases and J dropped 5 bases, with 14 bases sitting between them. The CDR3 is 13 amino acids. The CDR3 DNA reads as TGTGCCTGGAAGGGGAGGTTGGGAACTGAAGCTTTCTTT. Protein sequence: CAWKGRLGTEAFF. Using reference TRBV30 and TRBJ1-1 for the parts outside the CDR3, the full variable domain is SQTIHQWPATLVQPVGSPLSLECTVEGTSNPNLYWYRQAAGRGLQLLFYSVGIGQISSEVPQNLSASRPQDRQFILSSKKLLLSDSGFYLCAWKGRLGTEAFFGQGTRLTVV.

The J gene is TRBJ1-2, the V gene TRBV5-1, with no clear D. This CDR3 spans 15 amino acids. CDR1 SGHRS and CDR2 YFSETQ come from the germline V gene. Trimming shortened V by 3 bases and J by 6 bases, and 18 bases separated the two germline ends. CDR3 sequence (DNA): TGCGCCAGCAGCTCCTCCGGGTCCAACGTCGATGGCTACACCTTC. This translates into CASSSSGSNVDGYTF.

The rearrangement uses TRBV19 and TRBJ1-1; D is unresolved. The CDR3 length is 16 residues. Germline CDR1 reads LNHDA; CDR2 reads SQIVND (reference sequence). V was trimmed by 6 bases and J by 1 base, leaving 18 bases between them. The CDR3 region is CASSHAGFGRNTEAFF. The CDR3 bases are TGTGCCAGTAGCCATGCGGGTTTCGGGAGGAACACTGAAGCTTTCTTT.

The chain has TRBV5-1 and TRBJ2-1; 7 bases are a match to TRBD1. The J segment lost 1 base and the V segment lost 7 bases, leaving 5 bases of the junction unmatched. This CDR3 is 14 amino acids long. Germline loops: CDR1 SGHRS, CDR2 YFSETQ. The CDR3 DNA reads TGCGCCAGCCAACCGGGACAGTCCTACAATGAGCAGTTCTTC. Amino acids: CASQPGQSYNEQFF.

CDR3 residues: CASSSKAGTSGRDTQYF. The DNA for the CDR3 is TGTGCCAGCAGCTCAAAGGCGGGGACTAGCGGGAGAGATACGCAGTATTTT. The gene calls are TRBV11-2 and TRBJ2-3; 14 bases map to TRBD2. The CDR3 has 17 residues. Germline-derived CDR1 and CDR2 are SGHAT and FQNNGV. The ends lost 4 bases at V and 5 bases at J; junction bases unmatched: 8.

DNA of the CDR3: TGCGCCAGCGGGCCCGGCGACGTATCACCCCTCCACTTT. Its protein product is CASGPGDVSPLHF. V usage is TRBV5-1 and J usage is TRBJ1-6; D not resolved. The CDR3 contains 13 residues. The germline CDR1 and CDR2 sequences are SGHRS and YFSETQ. V lost 7 bases and J 10 bases, leaving 15 bases between the germline ends.

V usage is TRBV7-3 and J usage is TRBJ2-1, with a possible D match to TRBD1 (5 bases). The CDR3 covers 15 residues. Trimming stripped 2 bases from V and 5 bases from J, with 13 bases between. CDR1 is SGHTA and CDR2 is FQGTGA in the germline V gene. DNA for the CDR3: TGTGCCAGCAGCTTATTAGGGCAGGGAAACAATGAGCAGTTCTTC. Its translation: CASSLLGQGNNEQFF.

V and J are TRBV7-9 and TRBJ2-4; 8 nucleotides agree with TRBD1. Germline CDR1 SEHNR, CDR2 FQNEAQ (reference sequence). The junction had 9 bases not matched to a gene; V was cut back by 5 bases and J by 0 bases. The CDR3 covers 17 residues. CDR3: CASSPTTGEIAKNIQYF. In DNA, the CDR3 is TGTGCCAGCAGCCCCACGACAGGGGAGATAGCCAAAAACATTCAGTACTTC.

As DNA, the CDR3 is TGTGCCAGCAGCCTCCGAGCAGGCCCCTATAATTCACCCCTCCACTTT. It is translated as CASSLRAGPYNSPLHF. The chain links TRBV6-2 or TRBV6-3 to TRBJ1-6; D gene ambiguous. Germline V gene data show CDR1 as MNHEY and CDR2 as SVGEGT. The V and J ends lost 6 bases and 2 bases respectively, with 14 bases between them. The CDR3 runs 16 residues.

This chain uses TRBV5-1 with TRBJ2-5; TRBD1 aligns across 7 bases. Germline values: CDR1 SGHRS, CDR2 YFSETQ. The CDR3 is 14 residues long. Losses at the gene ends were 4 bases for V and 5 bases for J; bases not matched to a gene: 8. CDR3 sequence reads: CASSALRGQETQYF. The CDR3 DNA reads TGCGCCAGCAGCGCCCTTAGGGGGCAGGAGACCCAGTACTTC.

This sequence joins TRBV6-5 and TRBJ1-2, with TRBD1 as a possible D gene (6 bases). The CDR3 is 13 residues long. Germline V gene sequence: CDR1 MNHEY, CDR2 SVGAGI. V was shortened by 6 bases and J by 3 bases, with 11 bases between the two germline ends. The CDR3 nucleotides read TGTGCCAGCAGGAGGGGGGGGGACTATGGCTACACCTTC. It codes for CASRRGGDYGYTF.

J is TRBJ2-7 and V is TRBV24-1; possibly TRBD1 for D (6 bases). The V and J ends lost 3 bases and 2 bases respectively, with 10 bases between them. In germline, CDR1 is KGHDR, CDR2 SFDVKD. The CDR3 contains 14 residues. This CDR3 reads CATSDRRGTYEQYF. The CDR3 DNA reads TGTGCCACCAGTGATCGCAGGGGTACCTACGAGCAGTACTTC.

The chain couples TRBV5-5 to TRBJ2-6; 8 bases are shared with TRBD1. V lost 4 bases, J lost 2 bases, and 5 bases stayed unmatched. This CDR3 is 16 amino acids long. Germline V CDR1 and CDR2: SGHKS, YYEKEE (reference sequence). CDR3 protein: CASSRTGNPGANVLTF. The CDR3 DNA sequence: TGTGCCAGCAGCCGGACAGGGAACCCTGGGGCCAACGTCCTGACTTTC. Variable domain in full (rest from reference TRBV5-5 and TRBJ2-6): DAGVTQSPTHLIKTRGQQVTLRCSPISGHKSVSWYQQVLGQGPQFIFQYYEKEERGRGNFPDRFSARQFPNYSSELNVNALLLGDSALYLCASSRTGNPGANVLTFGAGSRLTVL.

CDR3 nucleotides: TGTGCCAGCAGCATACAGGGGTTTAGAGACACTGAAGCTTTCTTT. Amino acid sequence: CASSIQGFRDTEAFF. The V and J genes are TRBV27 and TRBJ1-1; 7 bases agree with TRBD1. The CDR3 loop spans 15 amino acids. Germline assignment: CDR1 MNHEY and CDR2 SMNVEV (reference sequence). Losses at the gene ends were 6 bases for V and 3 bases for J; bases not matched to a gene: 10.

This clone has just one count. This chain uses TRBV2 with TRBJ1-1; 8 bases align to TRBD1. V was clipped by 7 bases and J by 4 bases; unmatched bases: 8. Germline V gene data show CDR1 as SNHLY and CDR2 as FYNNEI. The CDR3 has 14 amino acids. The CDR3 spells CASNQPGTGTEAFF. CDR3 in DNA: TGTGCCAGCAACCAACCGGGGACAGGCACTGAAGCTTTCTTT.

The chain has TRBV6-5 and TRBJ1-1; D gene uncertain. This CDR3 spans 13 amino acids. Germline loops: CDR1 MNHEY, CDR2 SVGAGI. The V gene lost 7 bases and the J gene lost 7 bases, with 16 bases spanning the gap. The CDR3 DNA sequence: TGTGCCAGCAAATTGGGCCCCCAGAGTGAAGCTTTCTTT. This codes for CASKLGPQSEAFF.

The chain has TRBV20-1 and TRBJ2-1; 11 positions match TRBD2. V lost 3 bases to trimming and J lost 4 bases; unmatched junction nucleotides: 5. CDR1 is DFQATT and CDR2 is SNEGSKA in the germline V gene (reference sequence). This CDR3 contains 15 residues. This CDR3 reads CSASPIAGGYNEQFF. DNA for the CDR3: TGCAGTGCTAGTCCCATAGCGGGAGGGTACAATGAGCAGTTCTTC.

The CDR3 sequence is CASSPSMGQGAQPQHF. In nucleotides, the CDR3 is TGTGCCAGCTCACCGTCGATGGGACAGGGGGCTCAGCCCCAGCATTTT. The chain is built from TRBV18 and TRBJ1-5, with TRBD1 identical over 12 bases. The germline gives CDR1 KGHSH, CDR2 LQKENI. The CDR3 sequence is 16 residues long. With 3 bases clipped from V and 6 bases from J, the junction kept 6 bases outside the gene matches.

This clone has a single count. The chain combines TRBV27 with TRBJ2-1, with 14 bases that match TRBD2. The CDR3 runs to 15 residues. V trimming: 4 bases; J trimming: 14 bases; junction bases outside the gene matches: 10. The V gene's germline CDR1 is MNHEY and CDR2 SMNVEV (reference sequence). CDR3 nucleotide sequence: TGTGCCAGCAGTTCCCCGGGGACTAGCGGGAGAGGGGAGTTCTTC. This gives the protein CASSSPGTSGRGEFF.

CDR3 DNA sequence: TGTGCCAGCAGTGAATATTCGGGAGGGAACACCGGGGAGCTGTTTTTT. Translating gives CASSEYSGGNTGELFF. The J gene is TRBJ2-2, the V gene TRBV2; 7 bases line up with TRBD2. J lost 1 base, V lost 2 bases, and 4 bases had no gene match. This CDR3 has 16 amino acids. Germline values: CDR1 SNHLY, CDR2 FYNNEI.

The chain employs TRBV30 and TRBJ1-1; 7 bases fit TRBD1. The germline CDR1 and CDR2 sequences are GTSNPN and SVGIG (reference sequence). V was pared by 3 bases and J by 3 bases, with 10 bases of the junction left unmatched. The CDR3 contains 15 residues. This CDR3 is CAWREKTGRYTEAFF. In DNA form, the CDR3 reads TGTGCCTGGAGGGAAAAGACAGGGAGGTACACTGAAGCTTTCTTT.